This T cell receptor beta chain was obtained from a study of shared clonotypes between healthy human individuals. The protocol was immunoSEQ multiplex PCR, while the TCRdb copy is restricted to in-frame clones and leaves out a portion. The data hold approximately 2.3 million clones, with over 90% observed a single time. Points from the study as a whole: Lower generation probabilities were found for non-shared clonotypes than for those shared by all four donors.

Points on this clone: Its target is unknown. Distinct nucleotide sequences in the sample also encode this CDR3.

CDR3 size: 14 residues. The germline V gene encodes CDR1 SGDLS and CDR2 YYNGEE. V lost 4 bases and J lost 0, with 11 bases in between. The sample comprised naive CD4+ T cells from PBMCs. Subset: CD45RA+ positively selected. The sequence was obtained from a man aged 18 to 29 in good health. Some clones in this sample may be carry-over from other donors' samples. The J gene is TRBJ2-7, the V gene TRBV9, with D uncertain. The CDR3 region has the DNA TGTGCCAGCAGCATTCTGGGCAGCTCCTACGAGCAGTACTTC. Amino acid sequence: CASSILGSSYEQYF.